Sequencing of this TCR beta chain was carried out in a study of early T cells in non-severe SARS-CoV-2 infection. Whole-study context: Whole-blood bulk RNA, unsorted, was sequenced, and chains were unpaired.

This clonotype was counted between two and nine times. CDR3 length equals 14 residues. Germline CDR1 LNHDA, CDR2 SQIVND (reference sequence). V lost 2 bases and J 2 bases, leaving 7 bases between the germline ends. Unique molecular identifier tags were affixed to discrete cDNA molecules. Using its own MiXCR run on the 5' RACE reads, TCRdb lists one record per CDR3 protein. The sample holds 100,000 to 130,000 distinct CDR3 sequences; about 12% are singletons and the top ten take approximately 3.1%. Sequencing input: whole blood. This chain links TRBV19 with TRBJ2-1; tentatively, D is TRBD2 (5 bases). This clonotype originated in an adult who was a healthcare worker with PCR-confirmed SARS-CoV-2 infection or an uninfected control (not recorded which). The CDR3 here is CASSITGTYNEQFF. The DNA for the CDR3 is TGTGCCAGTAGTATAACCGGGACCTACAATGAGCAGTTCTTC.